One and the same sample provided the 8 T cell receptor beta chains below, sequenced in a study of blood T cell repertoires in COVID-19. Repertoires were generated with immunoSEQ multiplex PCR, while TCRdb's copy carries only in-frame clones and drops some. The table shows 250,000 to 350,000 clones, with roughly 87% occurring only once. The sequenced sample consisted of peripheral blood. These receptors were obtained from a woman aged 45-60 years who had recovered from COVID-19.

Notes on this clone: Different DNA sequences within this sample yield the same CDR3. This chain links TRBV5-1 with TRBJ2-3; D remains ambiguous. With 4 bases removed from V and 3 bases from J, the gap between germline ends came to 3 bases. The CDR3 contains 11 residues. Germline CDR1 and CDR2: SGHRS and YFSETQ. The CDR3: CASSLTDTQYF. DNA for the CDR3: TGCGCCAGCAGCCTGACAGATACGCAGTATTTT. Full variable domain (rest looked up from reference TRBV5-1 and TRBJ2-3): KAGVTQTPRYLIKTRGQQVTLSCSPISGHRSVSWYQQTPGQGLQFLFEYFSETQRNKGNFPGRFSGRQFSNSRSEMNVSTLELGDSALYLCASSLTDTQYFGPGTRLTVL.

This clone occurred a few times. CDR3 sequence reads: CASSPLKGSDTGELFF. The CDR3 nucleotides read TGTGCCAGCAGCCCGCTTAAGGGGTCGGACACCGGGGAGCTGTTTTTT. The chain employs TRBV5-6 and TRBJ2-2; D might be TRBD1 (5 bases). Germline CDR1 is SGHDT and CDR2 is YYEEEE. The CDR3 has 16 amino acids. Trimming removed 4 bases at V and 3 bases at J, with 16 bases between.

This chain uses TRBV29-1 with TRBJ1-5; weak D call: TRBD1 (5 bases). Germline CDR1 SQVTM, CDR2 ANQGSEA. Trimming left V 4 bases short and J 3 bases short, with 10 bases between. There are 13 residues in the CDR3. The CDR3 loop reads CSVAQGDNQPQHF. The CDR3 DNA follows: TGCAGCGTTGCTCAGGGCGACAATCAGCCCCAGCATTTT. Together with reference TRBV29-1 and TRBJ1-5, the CDR3 gives the full variable domain: SAVISQKPSRDICQRGTSLTIQCQVDSQVTMMFWYRQQPGQSLTLIATANQGSEATYESGFVIDKFPISRPNLTFSTLTVSNMSPEDSSIYLCSVAQGDNQPQHFGDGTRLSIL.

The chain couples TRBV7-8 to TRBJ1-4; tentatively, D is TRBD1 (6 bases). The germline V gene has CDR1 SGHVS and CDR2 FQNEAQ. The CDR3 is 14 amino acids. The V end lost 5 bases, the J end lost 8 bases, and 15 bases lay between the germline ends. The CDR3 DNA is TGTGCCAGCAGCCCGGACAGCTTAGGGGAAAAACTGTTTTTT. This translates into CASSPDSLGEKLFF.

The chain is built from TRBV5-1 and TRBJ1-3; perhaps TRBD1 as D (6 bases). The CDR3 covers 16 residues. V lost 0 bases and J 4 bases, leaving 14 bases between the germline ends. Germline assignment: CDR1 SGHRS and CDR2 YFSETQ. Written as DNA, the CDR3 is TGCGCCAGCAGCTTGGAACAGGGAGTAGGGGGAAACACCATATATTTT. It encodes CASSLEQGVGGNTIYF.

V usage is TRBV5-1 and J usage is TRBJ1-1; D is ambiguous. CDR3 length: 13 amino acids. Per germline, CDR1 SGHRS and CDR2 YFSETQ. V lost 0 bases and J lost 5, with 8 bases in between. CDR3 residues: CASSLERVTEAFF. The DNA for the CDR3 is TGCGCCAGCAGCTTGGAACGGGTTACTGAAGCTTTCTTT.

The rearrangement links TRBV5-6 to TRBJ2-1; possible D gene TRBD2, 6 bases. Germline CDR1 is SGHDT and CDR2 is YYEEEE. V was shortened by 3 bases and J by 0 bases, with 16 bases between the two germline ends. The CDR3 runs 17 residues. The CDR3, as DNA: TGTGCCAGCAGCTGGAGGGTAGATCTGAGCTCCTACAATGAGCAGTTCTTC. It specifies CASSWRVDLSSYNEQFF.

The chain uses TRBV7-3 and TRBJ2-3, with a weak D call TRBD2 (6 bases). The CDR3 sequence is 15 residues long. Trimming removed 2 bases from V and 1 base from J, with 10 bases in between. The V gene's germline CDR1 is SGHTA and CDR2 FQGTGA. The DNA of the CDR3 is TGTGCCAGCAGCTTAGGCGCGGGGCGCACAGATACGCAGTATTTT. Its translation: CASSLGAGRTDTQYF.